The entry below gives a single TCR beta chain sequence along with its context. Its antigen is unidentified. The sample belongs to a study of shared clonotypes between healthy human individuals. At the level of the study: Per donor, CD8 memory used one plate, CD8 naive used two, CD4 memory used three and CD4 naive used three. Study-level findings and limits: Generation of non-shared clonotypes was less probable than generation of clonotypes shared by all four donors. Naive subsets tended to show greater estimated richness than memory subsets.

CD4+ cells yielded CD45RA+ naive and CD45RA-negative memory subsets. Sequenced by immunoSEQ multiplex PCR; TCRdb stores in-frame clones only, minus some. The repertoire holds over 1.5 million clones, 98% seen once, with 0.4% to 0.55% in the top ten. V shed 1 base, J shed 2 bases, and the junction held 6 bases outside the gene matches. Germline V lookup: CDR1 LGHNA, CDR2 YSLEER. The CDR3 loop spans 17 amino acids. The V and J genes are TRBV4-3 and TRBJ2-3, with 10 bases lining up with TRBD2. The sample comprised naive CD4+ T cells sorted from blood. Subset noted: CD45RA+ positively selected. This TCR came from a man aged 25-40 years in good health. CDR3 nucleotide sequence: TGCGCCAGCAGCCAAGTAGGGCTAGCGGGGGCCACAGATACGCAGTATTTT. Translating it yields CASSQVGLAGATDTQYF.